This entry describes one T cell receptor beta chain. Its antigen has not been determined. One base away there is no much larger clone; base qualities are not given. Preparation of the library involved 5' RACE. Instrument on record: Illumina HiSeq 2000. A universal primer binding site was added through template switching, and the final cDNA carried a unique molecular identifier so that TCR cDNA molecules could be counted accurately. First-strand cDNA for TCR alpha and beta chains was synthesized from specific primers in the conserved constant-segment region. Each cDNA library was double barcoded, with a SMART-Mk sample barcode plus Illumina barcodes, to control for contamination. TruSeq adapter sequences along with Illumina sample barcodes were introduced in two successive PCR steps. TCR alpha and beta cDNA libraries were sequenced on the Illumina HiSeq platform with custom primers. Under the source paper's analysis protocol: MiGEC was used to process raw reads and extract unique molecular identifiers, and MiXCR was used to find CDR3 positions. Recombination models were inferred per individual with the repgenHMM and IGoR tools using an EM algorithm. Shared clonotype analysis was performed with the tcR package in R, normalizing sharing by the product of cloneset sizes. To study raw recombination without the effects of thymic and clonal selection, out-of-frame nonproductive sequences were analyzed. TCRdb reworked the public reads: Q25 trimming with fastp, MiXCR clone assembly, productive beta chains retained. Duplicate CDR3 protein sequences are folded into a single record with the most common DNA and genes. TCRdb, rather than the study authors, made the V and J calls. In all, the sample holds some 760,000 distinct CDR3 sequences, and around a sixth of those were seen once. Around 12% of the sample is in the top ten clones.

The sample is drawn from a study of identical twins (dated by TCRdb to about 2016). Background on the whole study: The study deep-sequenced TCR alpha and beta repertoires from monozygotic twins, unrelated adults of various ages and cord blood to test whether fetal clonotypes persist. Replicate twin experiments were performed at different times using different library preparation protocols to rule out contamination. General study outcomes and caveats: Compared with coincidental sharing between unrelated individuals, out-of-frame TCR alpha sequences shared between twins showed an excess of sequences with low generation probability. Abundant cord blood beta clonotypes carried fewer insertions; young adult naive repertoires showed a weaker similar trend, while memory repertoires showed none. The excess sharing between twins in beta out-of-frame sequences was weaker because fewer shared sequences reduced the signal-to-noise ratio. Recombination models systematically underestimated out-of-frame TCR alpha sharing in monozygotic twins but agreed with sharing between unrelated individuals. Zero-insertion analyses could be partly confounded by invariant T cells such as MAIT and iNKT, though diverse VJ usage argued against such confounding for most clonotypes. Because the same donors could not be followed over many years, the conclusions depended on cross-sectional statistical analysis.

Relative to germline, V is missing 7 bases and J is missing 4 bases, with 11 bases of the junction outside any gene match. CDR1 DFQATT and CDR2 SNEGSKA are derived from the germline V gene (reference sequence). Including the terminal cysteine and phenylalanine, the CDR3 comprises 14 residues. The read is trimmed to its CDR3 DNA, 42 bases read in frame from base 1. Every donor was a healthy Caucasian. The twin cohort consisted of three pairs of female monozygotic twins, all aged roughly 18 to 30 years. Peripheral blood mononuclear cells were the source from which RNA for the TCR libraries was isolated. These same records also appear under a second study, on T cells expressing NK-cell markers. As noted in the second study: Three sorted T-cell subsets (CD3+CD56+NKG2C+, CD3+CD56+NKG2C- and CD3+CD56-NKG2C+) from roughly eight donors had their TCR beta-chain repertoires profiled. Among the eight sequenced donors, only one was HCMV-seronegative, while the other seven were HCMV-seropositive. To restrict sorting to alphabetaTCR-expressing T cells, an anti-gammadeltaTCR antibody was added in several experiments. For about 6 donors, the dominant CD3+CD56+NKG2C+ clonotypes were among the top 10 CD8+ clonotypes and accounted for roughly 1.0-8% of CD8+ T cells. Those dominant clonotypes were again the most abundant among CD3+CD56-NKG2C+ cells in four donors, at roughly 28.3-60.1%. Whether the expanded NKG2C-expressing T cell clones were specific for HCMV antigens was left unclear. The study sequenced eight donors, all healthy volunteers chosen at random: three men and five women. To determine HCMV serostatus, a commercial ELISA kit was used to detect HCMV-specific IgG in serum. For more than five donors, bulk peripheral blood T-cell repertoires were also sequenced from unsorted PBMC. Reads were demultiplexed and grouped by UMI with MIGEC, and clonotypes were assembled and quantified with MiTCR. To exclude erroneous sequences, only TCR cDNA sequences supported by at least two reads were retained. Downstream repertoire analysis used the tcR package, and clonotypes were matched across fractions by CDR3 nucleotide sequence plus V segment. VDJmatch was used to annotate antigen specificity against VDJdb, with one amino acid substitution in CDR3 permitted.

This receptor was taken from a woman under 30 in good health. The V and J segments used are TRBV20-1 and TRBJ2-7, and 9 bases in between align with TRBD2. Sequenced input: PBMCs. The CDR3 here reads CSVYASGTRYEQYF. The bases read TGCAGTGTTTATGCTAGCGGGACGAGGTACGAGCAGTACTTC.